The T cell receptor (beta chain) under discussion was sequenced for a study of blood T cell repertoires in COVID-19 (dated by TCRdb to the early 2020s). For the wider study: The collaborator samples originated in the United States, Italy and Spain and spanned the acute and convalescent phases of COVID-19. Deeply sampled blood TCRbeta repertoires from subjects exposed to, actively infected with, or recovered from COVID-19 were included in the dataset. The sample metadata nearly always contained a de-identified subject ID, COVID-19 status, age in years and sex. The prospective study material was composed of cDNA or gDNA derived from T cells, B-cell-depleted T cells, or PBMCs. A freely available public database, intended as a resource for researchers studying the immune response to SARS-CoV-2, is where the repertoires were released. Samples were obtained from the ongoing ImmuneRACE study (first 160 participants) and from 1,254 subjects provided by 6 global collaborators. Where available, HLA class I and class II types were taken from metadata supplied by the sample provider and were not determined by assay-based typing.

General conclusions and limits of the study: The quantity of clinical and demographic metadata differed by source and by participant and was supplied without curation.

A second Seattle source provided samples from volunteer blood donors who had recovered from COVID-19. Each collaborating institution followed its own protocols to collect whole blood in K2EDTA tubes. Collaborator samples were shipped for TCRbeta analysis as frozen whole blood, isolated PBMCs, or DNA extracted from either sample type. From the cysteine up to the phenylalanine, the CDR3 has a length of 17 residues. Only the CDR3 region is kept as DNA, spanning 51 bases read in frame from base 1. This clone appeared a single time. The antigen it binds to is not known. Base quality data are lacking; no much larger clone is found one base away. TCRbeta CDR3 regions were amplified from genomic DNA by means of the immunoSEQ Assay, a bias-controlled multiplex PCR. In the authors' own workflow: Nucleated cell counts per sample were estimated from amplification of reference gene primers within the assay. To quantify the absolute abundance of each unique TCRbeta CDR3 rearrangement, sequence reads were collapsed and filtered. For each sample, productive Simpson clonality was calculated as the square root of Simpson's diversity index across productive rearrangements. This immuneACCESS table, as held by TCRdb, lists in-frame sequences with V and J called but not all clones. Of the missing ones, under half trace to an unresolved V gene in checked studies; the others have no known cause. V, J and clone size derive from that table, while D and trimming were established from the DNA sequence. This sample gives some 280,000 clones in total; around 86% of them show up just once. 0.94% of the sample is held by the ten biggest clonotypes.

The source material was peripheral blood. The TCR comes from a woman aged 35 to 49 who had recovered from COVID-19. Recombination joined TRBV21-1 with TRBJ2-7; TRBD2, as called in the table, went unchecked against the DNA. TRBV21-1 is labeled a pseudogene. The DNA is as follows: TGTGCCAGCAGCGGGGTAAAAACCAGGGGAGGGTTCTACGAGCAGTACTTC. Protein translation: CASSGVKTRGGFYEQYF.